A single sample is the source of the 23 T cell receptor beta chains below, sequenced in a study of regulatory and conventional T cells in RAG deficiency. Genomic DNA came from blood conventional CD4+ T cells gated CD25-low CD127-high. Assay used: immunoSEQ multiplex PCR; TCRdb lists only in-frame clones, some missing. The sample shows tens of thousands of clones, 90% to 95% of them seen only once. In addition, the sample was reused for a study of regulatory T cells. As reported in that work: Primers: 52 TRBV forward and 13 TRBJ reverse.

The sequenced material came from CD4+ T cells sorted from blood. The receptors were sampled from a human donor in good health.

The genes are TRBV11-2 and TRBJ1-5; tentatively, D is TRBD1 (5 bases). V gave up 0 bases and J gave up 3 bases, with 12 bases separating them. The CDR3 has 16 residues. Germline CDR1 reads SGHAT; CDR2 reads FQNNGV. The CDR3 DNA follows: TGTGCCAGCAGCTTAGATGGGGGACCTTCCAATCAGCCCCAGCATTTT. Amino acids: CASSLDGGPSNQPQHF.

CDR3 sequence reads: CASSLAAGRGGNTIYF. As DNA, the CDR3 is TGTGCCAGCAGCTTGGCAGCAGGGAGAGGTGGAAACACCATATATTTT. V usage is TRBV5-5 and J usage is TRBJ1-3; D may be TRBD1 (5 bases). Germline CDR1 SGHKS, CDR2 YYEKEE (reference sequence). Trimming took 0 bases from V and 3 from J, leaving 13 bases between them. The CDR3 totals 16 residues.

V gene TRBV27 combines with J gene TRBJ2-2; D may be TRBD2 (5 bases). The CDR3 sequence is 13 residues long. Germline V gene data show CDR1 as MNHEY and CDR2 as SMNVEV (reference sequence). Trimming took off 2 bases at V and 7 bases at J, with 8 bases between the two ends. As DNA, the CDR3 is TGTGCCAGCAGTTTAGAGGGAATCGGGGAGCTGTTTTTT. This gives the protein CASSLEGIGELFF.

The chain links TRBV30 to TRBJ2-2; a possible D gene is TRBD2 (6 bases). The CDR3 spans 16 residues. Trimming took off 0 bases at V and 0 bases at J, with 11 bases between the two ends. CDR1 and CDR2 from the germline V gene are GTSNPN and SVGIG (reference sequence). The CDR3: CAWSVGGSTNTGELFF. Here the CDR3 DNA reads TGTGCCTGGAGTGTTGGGGGGTCCACGAACACCGGGGAGCTGTTTTTT.

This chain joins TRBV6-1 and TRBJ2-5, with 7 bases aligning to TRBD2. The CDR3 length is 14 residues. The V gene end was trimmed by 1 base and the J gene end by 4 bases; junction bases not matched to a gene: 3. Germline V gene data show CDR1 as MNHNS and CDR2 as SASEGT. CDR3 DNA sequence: TGTGCCAGCAGTGAAGGGGAGGGAATAGAGACCCAGTACTTC. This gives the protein CASSEGEGIETQYF.

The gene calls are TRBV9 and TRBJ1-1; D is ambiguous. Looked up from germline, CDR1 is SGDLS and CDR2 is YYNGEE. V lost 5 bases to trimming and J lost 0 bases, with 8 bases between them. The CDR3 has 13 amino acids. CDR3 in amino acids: CASSVTVNTEAFF. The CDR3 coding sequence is TGTGCCAGCAGTGTGACGGTGAACACTGAAGCTTTCTTT.

In DNA, the CDR3 is TGCGCCACCTCGGACAGGGGGAACACTGAAGCTTTCTTT. Translating gives CATSDRGNTEAFF. V is TRBV10-2 and J is TRBJ1-1; 9 bases agree with TRBD1. The CDR3 has 13 residues. In germline, CDR1 is WSHSY, CDR2 SAAADI. V was clipped by 10 bases and J by 1 base; unmatched bases: 4.

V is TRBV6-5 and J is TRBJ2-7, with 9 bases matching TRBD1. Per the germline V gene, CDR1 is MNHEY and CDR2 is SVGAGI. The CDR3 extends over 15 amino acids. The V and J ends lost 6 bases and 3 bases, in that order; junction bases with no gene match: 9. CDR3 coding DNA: TGTGCCAGCAGAAGGGACAGGGTTGATCGCTACGAGCAGTACTTC. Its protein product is CASRRDRVDRYEQYF.

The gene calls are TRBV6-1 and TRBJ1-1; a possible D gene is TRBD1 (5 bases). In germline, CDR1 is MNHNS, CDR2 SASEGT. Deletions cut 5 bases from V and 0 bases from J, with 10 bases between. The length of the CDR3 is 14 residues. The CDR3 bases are TGTGCCAGCAGTCCCGGGACGGTGAACACTGAAGCTTTCTTT. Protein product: CASSPGTVNTEAFF.

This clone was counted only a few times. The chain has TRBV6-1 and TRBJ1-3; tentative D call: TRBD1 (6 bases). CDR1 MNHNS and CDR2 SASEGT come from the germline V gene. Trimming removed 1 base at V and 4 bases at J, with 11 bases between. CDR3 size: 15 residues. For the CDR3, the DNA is TGTGCCAGCAGTGAAGGACAGGATGGAGGAAACACCATATATTTT. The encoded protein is CASSEGQDGGNTIYF.

CDR3 nucleotide sequence: TGTGCCAGCAGACGGGGTGGGGACCCGAAGGGCACTGAAGCTTTCTTT. Its protein is CASRRGGDPKGTEAFF. V and J are TRBV6-6 and TRBJ1-1; TRBD1 might be the D (5 bases). Looked up from germline, CDR1 is MNHNY and CDR2 is SVGAGI (reference sequence). This CDR3 contains 16 residues. V was shortened by 6 bases and J by 4 bases, with 21 bases between the two germline ends.

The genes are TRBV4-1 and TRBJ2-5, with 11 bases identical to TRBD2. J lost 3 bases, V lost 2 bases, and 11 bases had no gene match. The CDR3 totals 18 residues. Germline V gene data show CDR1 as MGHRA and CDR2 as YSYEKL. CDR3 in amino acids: CASSQLNMGLAVKETQYF. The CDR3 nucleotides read TGCGCCAGCAGCCAATTAAATATGGGACTAGCGGTAAAAGAGACCCAGTACTTC.

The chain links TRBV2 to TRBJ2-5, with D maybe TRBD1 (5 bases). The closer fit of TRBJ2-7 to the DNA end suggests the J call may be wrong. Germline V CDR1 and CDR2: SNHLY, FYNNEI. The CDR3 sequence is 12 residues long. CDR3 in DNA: TGTGCCAGCAGGACAGCTTCCTACGAGCAGTACTTC. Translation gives CASRTASYEQYF.

The CDR3 DNA is TGTGCCAGCAGCTTAGAAACGGGAGAGCAGTTCTTC. This codes for CASSLETGEQFF. The chain couples TRBV11-1 to TRBJ2-1; tentatively, D is TRBD2 (5 bases). V dropped 1 base and J dropped 10 bases, with 8 bases sitting between them. The length of the CDR3 is 12 residues. Germline V CDR1 and CDR2: SGHAT, FQDESV (reference sequence).

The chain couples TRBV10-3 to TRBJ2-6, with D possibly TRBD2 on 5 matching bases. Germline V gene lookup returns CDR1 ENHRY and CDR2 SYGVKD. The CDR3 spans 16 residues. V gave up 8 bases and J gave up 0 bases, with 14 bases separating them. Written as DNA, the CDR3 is TGTGCCATCCCCGGACCTAGCCGCTCTGGGGCCAACGTCCTGACTTTC. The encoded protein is CAIPGPSRSGANVLTF.

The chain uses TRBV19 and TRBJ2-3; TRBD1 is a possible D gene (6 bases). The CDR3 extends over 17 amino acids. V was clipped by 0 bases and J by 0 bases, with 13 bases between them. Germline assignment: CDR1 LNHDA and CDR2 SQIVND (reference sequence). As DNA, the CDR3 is TGTGCCAGTAGTATAGATGGGGGCGCCGGGAGCACAGATACGCAGTATTTT. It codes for CASSIDGGAGSTDTQYF. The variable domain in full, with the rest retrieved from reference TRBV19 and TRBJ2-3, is DGGITQSPKYLFRKEGQNVTLSCEQNLNHDAMYWYRQDPGQGLRLIYYSQIVNDFQKGDIAEGYSVSREKKESFPLTVTSAQKNPTAFYLCASSIDGGAGSTDTQYFGPGTRLTVL.

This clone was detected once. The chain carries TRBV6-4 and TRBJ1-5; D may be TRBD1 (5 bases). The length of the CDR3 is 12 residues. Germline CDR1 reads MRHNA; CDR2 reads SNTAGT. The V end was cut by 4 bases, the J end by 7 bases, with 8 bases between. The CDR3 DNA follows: TGTGCCAGCAGTGCCAGGGAGCAGCCCCAGCATTTT. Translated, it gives CASSAREQPQHF.

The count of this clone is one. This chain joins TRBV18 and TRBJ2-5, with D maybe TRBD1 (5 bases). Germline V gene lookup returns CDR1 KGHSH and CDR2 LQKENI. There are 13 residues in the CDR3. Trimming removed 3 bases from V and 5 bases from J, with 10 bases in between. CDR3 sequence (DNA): TGTGCCAGCTCACCGGGGCAGAGGGAGACCCAGTACTTC. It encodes CASSPGQRETQYF. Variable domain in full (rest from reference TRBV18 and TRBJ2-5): NAGVMQNPRHLVRRRGQEARLRCSPMKGHSHVYWYRQLPEEGLKFMVYLQKENIIDESGMPKERFSAEFPKEGPSILRIQQVVRGDSAAYFCASSPGQRETQYFGPGTRLLVL.

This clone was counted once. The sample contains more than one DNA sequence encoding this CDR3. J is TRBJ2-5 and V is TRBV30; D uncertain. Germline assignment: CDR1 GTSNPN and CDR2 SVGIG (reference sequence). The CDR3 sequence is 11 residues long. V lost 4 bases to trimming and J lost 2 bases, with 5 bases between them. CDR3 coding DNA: TGTGCCTGGACTAGGCAAGAGACCCAGTACTTC. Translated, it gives CAWTRQETQYF.

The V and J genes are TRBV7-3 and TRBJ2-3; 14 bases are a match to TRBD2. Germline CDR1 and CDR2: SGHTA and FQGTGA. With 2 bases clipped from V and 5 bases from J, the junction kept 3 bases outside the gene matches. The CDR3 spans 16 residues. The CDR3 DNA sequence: TGTGCCAGCAGCTTAGGACTAGCGGGGGGATTAGATACGCAGTATTTT. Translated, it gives CASSLGLAGGLDTQYF.

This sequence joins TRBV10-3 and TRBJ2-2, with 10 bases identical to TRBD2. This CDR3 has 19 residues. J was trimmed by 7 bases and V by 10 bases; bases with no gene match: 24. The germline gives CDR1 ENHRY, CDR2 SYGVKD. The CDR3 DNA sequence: TGTGCCACCCTGGGCCGGAGGACTAGCGGTACCAGTGAGATCGGGGAGCTGTTTTTT. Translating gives CATLGRRTSGTSEIGELFF.

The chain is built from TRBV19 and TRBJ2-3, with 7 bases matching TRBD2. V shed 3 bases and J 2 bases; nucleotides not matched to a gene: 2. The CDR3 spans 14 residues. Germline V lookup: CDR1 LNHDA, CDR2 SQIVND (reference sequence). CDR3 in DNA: TGTGCCAGTAGTATCAGCGGGACCACAGATACGCAGTATTTT. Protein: CASSISGTTDTQYF.

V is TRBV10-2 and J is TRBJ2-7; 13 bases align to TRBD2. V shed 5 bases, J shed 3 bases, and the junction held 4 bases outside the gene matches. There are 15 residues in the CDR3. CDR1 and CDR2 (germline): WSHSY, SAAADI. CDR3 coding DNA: TGCGCCAGCAGTAGACTAGCGGGAGGTCTCTACGAGCAGTACTTC. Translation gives CASSRLAGGLYEQYF.